The clone carrying this T cell receptor (beta chain) was observed once. Antigen: not known. This record belongs to a study of cytomegalovirus exposure and HLA in healthy donors. Profiled with immunoSEQ multiplex PCR; TCRdb holds only in-frame clones, not every one. This sample yields some 170,000 clones, of which roughly 80% are seen a single time; 10% to 13% belongs to the top ten. Germline lookup yields CDR1 SGHAT and CDR2 FQNNGV. Trimming took 1 base from V and 8 from J, leaving 14 bases between them. This CDR3 region has 15 residues. Study-wide results and limits: As confirmed in vitro, a few CMV-associated chains were specific for CMV antigens. Diagnosis of cytomegalovirus status made by the classifier reportedly showed high specificity and sensitivity. Researchers counted over 150 TCR beta chains as cytomegalovirus-associated.

V gene TRBV11-2 combines with J gene TRBJ1-4; weak D call: TRBD1 (5 bases). This sequence originates from a man aged 25-45 years in good health and CMV-seropositive. Sample: PBMCs. The CDR3 nucleotides read TGTGCCAGCAGCTTAGCAGGGCAGGGAGGAGAAAAACTGTTTTTT. Amino acid sequence: CASSLAGQGGEKLFF.